This entry is about one T cell receptor (beta chain). The entry originates in a study of blood T cell repertoires in COVID-19. Whole-study context: Acute and convalescent COVID-19 samples came from the United States, Italy and Spain. Nucleic acid was either cDNA or gDNA, and it came from T cells, B-cell-depleted T cells, or PBMCs.

Germline V gene data show CDR1 as MNHNS and CDR2 as SASEGT. The CDR3 extends over 15 amino acids. Trimming at V came to 5 bases and at J to 4 bases, leaving 4 bases not matched to a gene. In the authors' methods: How many nucleated cells were present was estimated from reference gene primer amplification. Sequencing was performed with immunoSEQ multiplex PCR; in TCRdb, only in-frame clones are kept and a portion is missing. V, J and clone size are those of that table, while D and trimming were read from the DNA. The sample holds 90,000 to 140,000 clones, 65% to 90% seen once. This chain joins TRBV6-1 and TRBJ2-1; 11 positions match TRBD2. Sample: peripheral blood. The clonotype comes from a middle-aged man with acute or convalescent COVID-19. CDR3: CASSSSGGTYNEQFF. CDR3 DNA sequence: TGTGCCAGCAGTTCTAGCGGGGGGACTTACAATGAGCAGTTCTTC.